One sample yielded the 19 T cell receptor beta chains listed below, sequenced in a study of T cells after yellow fever vaccination. One entry per CDR3 protein, called by TCRdb with MiXCR from the 5' RACE reads. The sample lists about 630,000 distinct CDR3 sequences; about 12% were seen once. Sequences were derived from PBMCs, sampled on the day of the yellow fever booster vaccination. These receptors were obtained from a man aged 30 to 39 who received the YFV17D yellow fever vaccine.

CDR3 sequence: CATSRDLVSGELFF. In DNA, the CDR3 is TGTGCCACCAGCAGAGATCTGGTTTCCGGGGAGCTGTTTTTT. The chain has TRBV15 and TRBJ2-2; D is unclear. The CDR3 has 14 residues. V dropped 0 bases and J dropped 6 bases, with 8 bases sitting between them. Germline CDR1 reads LNHNV; CDR2 reads YYDKDF (reference sequence). The full variable domain, in which reference TRBV15 and TRBJ2-2 provide the parts outside the CDR3, is DAMVIQNPRYQVTQFGKPVTLSCSQTLNHNVMYWYQQKSSQAPKLLFHYYDKDFNNEADTPDNFQSRRPNTSFCFLDIRSPGLGDTAMYLCATSRDLVSGELFFGEGSRLTVL.

This clonotype appeared a few times. The chain uses TRBV30 and TRBJ1-2, with D tentatively TRBD1 (6 bases). Germline lookup yields CDR1 GTSNPN and CDR2 SVGIG (reference sequence). CDR3 size: 11 residues. The CDR3, as DNA: TGTGCTCGGGACAATAACTATGGCTACACCTTC. Its protein product is CARDNNYGYTF. The full variable domain, completed using reference TRBV30 and TRBJ1-2, is SQTIHQWPATLVQPVGSPLSLECTVEGTSNPNLYWYRQAAGRGLQLLFYSVGIGQISSEVPQNLSASRPQDRQFILSSKKLLLSDSGFYLCARDNNYGYTFGSGTRLTVV.

As for this clonotype: At one of its ends the junction is not consistent with the germline gene, which may arise from a read error. The chain employs TRBV20-1 and TRBJ1-6; 11 nucleotides align to TRBD1. The CDR3 is 16 residues long. CDR1 is DFQATT and CDR2 is SNEGSKA in the germline V gene (reference sequence). In nucleotides, the CDR3 is TGCTGTGCTCGGACAGGGGGCAACTCCTATAATTCACCCCTCCACTTT. It is translated as CCARTGGNSYNSPLHF.

At least ten counts were recorded for this clonotype. The chain couples TRBV4-3 to TRBJ2-1; 12 nucleotides align to TRBD2. This CDR3 comprises 16 residues. Unmatched junction bases numbered 3, after V lost 4 bases and J lost 2 bases. Germline CDR1 LGHNA, CDR2 YSLEER. The CDR3 spells CASSPGTSGPYNEQFF. CDR3 nucleotides: TGCGCCAGCAGCCCAGGGACTAGCGGGCCCTACAATGAGCAGTTCTTC.

The chain has TRBV20-1 and TRBJ2-3; D gene uncertain. CDR3 length equals 13 residues. Trimming took 1 base from V and 2 from J, leaving 7 bases between them. Looked up from germline, CDR1 is DFQATT and CDR2 is SNEGSKA (reference sequence). CDR3 loop: CSARVPVTDTQYF. CDR3 DNA: TGCAGTGCTAGAGTTCCAGTCACAGATACGCAGTATTTT.

This clonotype appeared a few times. V and J are TRBV30 and TRBJ2-3; 7 bases are shared with TRBD1. This CDR3 spans 13 amino acids. Germline V gene sequence: CDR1 GTSNPN, CDR2 SVGIG (reference sequence). The CDR3 loop reads CVTSQGTTDTQYF. CDR3 in DNA: TGTGTCACGTCACAGGGGACCACAGATACGCAGTATTTT.

The rearrangement links TRBV12-3 or TRBV12-4 to TRBJ2-2; no definite D call. Trimming pared 7 bases from V and 7 bases from J, leaving 10 bases between. The CDR3 contains 12 residues. In DNA form, the CDR3 reads TGTGCCAGCACCCGCAATATCGGGGAGCTGTTTTTT. Residues: CASTRNIGELFF.

The V gene is TRBV9, the J gene TRBJ2-2, with D maybe TRBD1 (5 bases). V lost 0 bases to trimming and J lost 5 bases, with 11 bases between them. Germline CDR1 and CDR2: SGDLS and YYNGEE. This CDR3 has 15 residues. This CDR3 is CASSVGSGRTGELFF. CDR3 nucleotide sequence: TGTGCCAGCAGCGTAGGTTCAGGGCGGACCGGGGAGCTGTTTTTT.

J is TRBJ2-2 and V is TRBV24-1; TRBD1 matches 7 bases. Germline-derived CDR1 and CDR2 are KGHDR and SFDVKD. The CDR3 totals 14 residues. V dropped 6 bases and J dropped 5; count of bases not matched to a gene: 5. The CDR3: CATSRTGRTGELFF. CDR3 in DNA: TGTGCCACCAGTAGGACAGGTCGAACCGGGGAGCTGTTTTTT.

This clonotype came up a few times. This chain connects TRBV12-3 or TRBV12-4 to TRBJ2-2; the D is unclear. CDR3 length: 16 residues. V was clipped by 5 bases and J by 0 bases, with 13 bases between them. CDR3 in DNA: TGTGCCAGCAGTGATTGGTCCTTGACGAACACCGGGGAGCTGTTTTTT. This codes for CASSDWSLTNTGELFF.

This clonotype has just a few counts. V usage is TRBV18 and J usage is TRBJ1-2, with TRBD1 as a possible D gene (5 bases). Germline-derived CDR1 and CDR2 are KGHSH and LQKENI. Trimming removed 2 bases at V and 0 bases at J, with 7 bases between. This CDR3 has 14 amino acids. The CDR3 spells CASSPDSPNYGYTF. In DNA, the CDR3 is TGTGCCAGCTCACCAGACAGTCCTAACTATGGCTACACCTTC.

The chain has TRBV5-1 and TRBJ2-7; 7 bases are a match to TRBD2. The CDR3 has 15 amino acids. Unmatched junction bases numbered 14, after V lost 7 bases and J lost 4 bases. Germline values: CDR1 SGHRS, CDR2 YFSETQ. For the CDR3, the DNA is TGCGCCAGCGGTGAGGGTTGGCGGGAGTGGTACGAGCAGTACTTC. Amino acid sequence: CASGEGWREWYEQYF.

This clonotype showed up just a few times. The V and J genes are TRBV6-2 or TRBV6-3 and TRBJ2-7, with D possibly matching TRBD1 (6 bases). Germline V gene lookup returns CDR1 MNHEY and CDR2 SVGEGT. Trimming stripped 1 base from V and 6 bases from J, with 10 bases between. The CDR3 totals 13 residues. The chain's CDR3 is CASSYLQGSEQYF. The CDR3 coding sequence is TGTGCCAGCAGTTACTTACAGGGAAGCGAGCAGTACTTC.

This clonotype came up a few times. This sequence joins TRBV5-1 and TRBJ2-1; TRBD2 aligns across 10 bases. The V and J ends lost 2 bases and 5 bases, in that order; junction bases with no gene match: 7. The CDR3 loop spans 16 amino acids. Germline V gives CDR1 SGHRS, CDR2 YFSETQ. CDR3 residues: CASSFGLAENHNEQFF. For the CDR3, the DNA is TGCGCCAGCAGCTTCGGACTAGCGGAAAACCACAATGAGCAGTTCTTC.

This clonotype was detected only a few times. V usage is TRBV7-2 and J usage is TRBJ1-6; D not certain. This CDR3 has 16 amino acids. V was shortened by 1 base and J by 5 bases, with 12 bases between the two germline ends. The germline gives CDR1 SGHTA, CDR2 FQGNSA. The CDR3 protein is CASSLGLAANNSPLHF. The CDR3 DNA is TGTGCCAGCAGCTTAGGGTTGGCAGCTAATAATTCACCCCTCCACTTT.

This clonotype was counted only a few times. The chain joins TRBV5-1 to TRBJ2-2, with 8 nucleotides matching TRBD1. Germline V CDR1 and CDR2: SGHRS, YFSETQ. The CDR3 totals 16 residues. V was pared by 3 bases and J by 3 bases, with 7 bases of the junction left unmatched. CDR3 loop: CASSYFPTGDTGELFF. The CDR3 DNA follows: TGCGCCAGCAGCTACTTTCCGACAGGGGACACCGGGGAGCTGTTTTTT.

The chain combines TRBV5-1 with TRBJ2-5, with 9 nucleotides matching TRBD1. Germline V gene lookup returns CDR1 SGHRS and CDR2 YFSETQ. The junction had 7 bases not matched to a gene; V was cut back by 0 bases and J by 7 bases. This CDR3 contains 15 residues. The CDR3 is CASSLEQGAYRTQYF. The CDR3 bases are TGCGCCAGCAGCTTGGAACAGGGGGCGTATAGGACCCAGTACTTC.

This clonotype was counted a few times. The chain joins TRBV5-1 to TRBJ2-3; D remains ambiguous. This CDR3 is 13 amino acids long. Germline CDR1 is SGHRS and CDR2 is YFSETQ. V lost 3 bases to trimming and J lost 2 bases, with 7 bases between them. Written as DNA, the CDR3 is TGCGCCAGCAGCTCCCAATTCACAGATACGCAGTATTTT. Its protein product is CASSSQFTDTQYF. Drawing the rest from reference TRBV5-1 and TRBJ2-3, the complete variable domain is KAGVTQTPRYLIKTRGQQVTLSCSPISGHRSVSWYQQTPGQGLQFLFEYFSETQRNKGNFPGRFSGRQFSNSRSEMNVSTLELGDSALYLCASSSQFTDTQYFGPGTRLTVL.

This clonotype was detected a few times. The chain employs TRBV7-8 and TRBJ2-1; no definite D call. V was clipped by 4 bases and J by 10 bases, with 11 bases between them. The CDR3 length is 12 residues. CDR1 is SGHVS and CDR2 is FQNEAQ in the germline V gene. The CDR3: CASSSYLWEQFF. CDR3 DNA: TGTGCCAGCAGCTCCTATCTATGGGAGCAGTTCTTC.